Sequencing of this T cell receptor (beta chain) was carried out in a study of cytomegalovirus exposure and HLA in healthy donors. Study-wide findings and caveats: Indistinguishable V segments, including TRBV6-2 and TRBV6-3, were excluded. TCR beta sequences reportedly predicted most subjects' HLA-A and HLA-B alleles accurately. Previous analysis showed most TCR beta V segments were productive about 90% or about 30% of the time.

As for this clone: Its matching antigen is unknown.

Looked up from germline, CDR1 is SQVTM and CDR2 is ANQGSEA. V was clipped by 7 bases and J by 8 bases; unmatched bases: 7. There are 11 residues in the CDR3. The study ran its PCR with 60 Vbeta and 13 Jbeta primers. The protocol was immunoSEQ multiplex PCR, while the TCRdb copy is restricted to in-frame clones and leaves out a portion. The sample yields fewer than 200,000 clones, roughly 70% seen once. This TCR came from a girl aged 5 to 17 in good health and CMV-seronegative. V usage is TRBV29-1 and J usage is TRBJ1-2; 7 bases line up with TRBD1. The specimen was PBMCs. CDR3 sequence reads: CSASSGGGYTF. For the CDR3, the DNA is TGCAGCGCCTCATCAGGGGGGGGCTACACCTTC.